One and the same sample provided the 5 T cell receptor beta chains below, sequenced in a study of lymphopenia after photon versus proton radiotherapy. Only in-frame clones appear in the TCRdb table, and some are missing; sequencing was by immunoSEQ multiplex PCR. The repertoire holds approximately 71,000 clones, with approximately 91% as singletons. Sequencing used peripheral blood, obtained from a patient treated with photon-based radiotherapy. All receptors come from an older woman with pancreatic cancer.

The V gene is TRBV30, the J gene TRBJ2-5; the match to TRBD2 covers 12 bases. Germline lookup yields CDR1 GTSNPN and CDR2 SVGIG (reference sequence). The V segment lost 4 bases and the J segment 5 bases; nucleotides outside the gene matches: 5. This CDR3 comprises 14 residues. The CDR3 DNA reads as TGTGCCTGGACTAGCGGGAGGGCCGGGGAGACCCAGTACTTC. As protein: CAWTSGRAGETQYF.

V is TRBV29-1 and J is TRBJ1-1; no definite D call. V was clipped by 1 base and J by 1 base, with 4 bases between them. The germline V gene encodes CDR1 SQVTM and CDR2 ANQGSEA. There are 12 residues in the CDR3. The CDR3 protein is CSVEAGNTEAFF. The CDR3 DNA is TGCAGCGTTGAAGCGGGGAACACTGAAGCTTTCTTT. The full variable domain, completed using reference TRBV29-1 and TRBJ1-1, is SAVISQKPSRDICQRGTSLTIQCQVDSQVTMMFWYRQQPGQSLTLIATANQGSEATYESGFVIDKFPISRPNLTFSTLTVSNMSPEDSSIYLCSVEAGNTEAFFGQGTRLTVV.

The V call is TRBV4-3, the J call TRBJ1-4, with TRBD1 matching 10 bases. This CDR3 contains 17 residues. With V trimmed by 0 bases and J by 7 bases, 8 bases remained unmatched. The germline V gene encodes CDR1 LGHNA and CDR2 YSLEER. The CDR3 DNA reads as TGCGCCAGCAGCCAAGATAGATGGACAGGGGGTGCTGAAAAACTGTTTTTT. Encoded protein: CASSQDRWTGGAEKLFF.

V is TRBV5-1 and J is TRBJ2-3; 11 nucleotides match TRBD2. Germline trimming cut 4 bases from V and 1 base from J; bases unmatched to any gene: 5. This CDR3 spans 16 amino acids. Per the germline V gene, CDR1 is SGHRS and CDR2 is YFSETQ. The CDR3 reads CASSRGLAERTDTQYF. CDR3 in DNA: TGCGCCAGCAGCCGGGGACTAGCGGAGCGCACAGATACGCAGTATTTT.

Turning to this clone: Compared with germline, one end of the junction differs, possibly owing to a read error. The chain recombines TRBV7-7 with TRBJ1-5; D not certain. CDR1 and CDR2 from the germline V gene are SSHAT and FNYEAQ (reference sequence). The CDR3 is 15 residues long. CDR3 nucleotides: TGTGCTAGCAGCTTGGGAGGGAAATGCAATCAGCCCCAGCATTTT. As protein: CASSLGGKCNQPQHF.